Each of the 2 T cell receptor beta chains below was sequenced from the same sample in a study of OX40 agonist ivuxolimab in advanced cancers. Only in-frame clones appear in the TCRdb table, and some are missing; sequencing was by immunoSEQ multiplex PCR. The sample records roughly 55,000 clones, 80% being singletons. This specimen consisted of CD4+ or CD8+ T cells sorted from blood, obtained in a trial of the OX40 agonist ivuxolimab. All receptors derive from an adult with an advanced solid tumor such as melanoma, head and neck, liver or kidney cancer.

This clone turned up a few times. This chain connects TRBV5-1 to TRBJ2-3, with D possibly matching TRBD2 (6 bases). Germline V lookup: CDR1 SGHRS, CDR2 YFSETQ. Trimming pared 1 base from V and 2 bases from J, leaving 23 bases between. This CDR3 has 19 residues. DNA of the CDR3: TGCGCCAGCAGCTTGAGGAAGGTCGTGGCGGGGCCCTACACAGATACGCAGTATTTT. Translation: CASSLRKVVAGPYTDTQYF.

In this sample, this clone turned up once. The chain couples TRBV14 to TRBJ2-5, with D perhaps TRBD1 or TRBD2 (5 bases each). Germline CDR1 is SGHDN and CDR2 is FVKESK. V was pared by 0 bases and J by 4 bases, with 9 bases between. The CDR3 is made up of 14 amino acids. The CDR3 is CASSQDGAGETQYF. CDR3 nucleotide sequence: TGTGCCAGCAGCCAAGATGGGGCGGGAGAGACCCAGTACTTC.